This T cell receptor (beta chain) is drawn from a study of blood T cell repertoires in COVID-19. Turning to the study itself: The United States, Italy and Spain were the sources of the acute and convalescent COVID-19 samples. PBMCs, B-cell-depleted T cells, or T cells were the source of the cDNA or gDNA that made up the material.

The CDR3 contains 13 residues. Unmatched junction bases numbered 4, after V lost 3 bases and J lost 7 bases. Germline loops: CDR1 MDHEN, CDR2 SYDVKM. Authors' analysis steps: The authors estimated nucleated cell counts from reference gene primer amplification. Here immunoSEQ multiplex PCR was the method, and the copy in TCRdb shows in-frame clones only, minus some. The D gene and trimming were derived from the DNA, and the V and J assignments and clone size from that table. The repertoire includes 150,000 to 180,000 clones, around three quarters of them detected once, and under 2% sits in the top ten.

The sample was peripheral blood. The sequence derives from a man aged 80 or over with acute or convalescent COVID-19. V usage is TRBV28 and J usage is TRBJ1-2; 8 bases match TRBD1. CDR3 in DNA: TGTGCCAGCAGTTTGTGGACAGGGCTTGGCTACACCTTC. Translation gives CASSLWTGLGYTF.